The source of this T cell receptor (beta chain) is a study of metastatic and nonmetastatic thyroid tumors. Study overall: Repertoire comparison spanned blood and tumor or nodule tissue of malignant and benign thyroid patients. Study outcomes and limitations: For both blood and tumor, malignant thyroid tumors reportedly showed significantly higher TCR beta diversity than benign nodules did.

This clone was seen repeatedly, ten times or more. The antigen is undetermined. Losses at the gene ends were 4 bases for V and 5 bases for J; bases not matched to a gene: 26. Germline assignment: CDR1 MGHRA and CDR2 YSYEKL. This CDR3 region has 21 residues. In the authors' methods: A distant-metastasis classifier for papillary thyroid cancer was built using CDR3 differences across clinicopathological groups. From the PCR reads, TCRdb re-called clones with MiXCR. These V and J calls rely on TCRdb rather than the paper's analysis. The sample records 50,000 to 65,000 clones, roughly 4% being singletons. Treatment of any kind had been given to no patient before thyroid surgery.

Material: blood. This sequence originates from a female donor with papillary thyroid cancer or a benign thyroid nodule (not recorded which). Some clones in this sample may be carry-over from other donors' samples. This rearrangement joins TRBV4-1 to TRBJ2-5, with 9 bases that match TRBD2. This CDR3 reads CASSRGLHGASGKSVQETQYF. The CDR3, as DNA: TGCGCCAGCAGCCGCGGCCTGCATGGGGCTAGCGGGAAATCGGTTCAGGAGACCCAGTACTTC.